The 5 T cell receptor beta chains presented below share a single source sample, sequenced in a study of beta chain features in type 1 diabetes. The isolated RNA, all of it, was reverse transcribed, so expressed TCRB transcripts were what got sequenced. Method: immunoSEQ multiplex PCR; TCRdb's copy keeps in-frame clones and lacks some. The sample records roughly 140,000 clones, about 7.1% being singletons. The sequenced material came from central memory CD4+ T cells from blood. These receptors were taken from a woman under 40 in good health.

The chain joins TRBV7-2 to TRBJ1-3; D not certain. The germline V and J ends were trimmed by 4 bases and 1 base, with 8 bases remaining between them. CDR1 is SGHTA, CDR2 FQGNSA, per germline. The CDR3 is 14 residues long. The CDR3 loop is CASSSAGSGNTIYF. The CDR3 nucleotides are TGTGCCAGCAGCTCCGCCGGGTCTGGAAACACCATATATTTT.

V and J are TRBV5-1 and TRBJ2-5; D not certain. Germline CDR1 is SGHRS and CDR2 is YFSETQ. V shed 3 bases and J shed 5 bases, with 14 bases lying between them. CDR3 size: 14 residues. CDR3 in amino acids: CASSSSQAGETQYF. DNA of the CDR3: TGCGCCAGCAGCTCCTCCCAGGCTGGGGAGACCCAGTACTTC.

This clone was detected a few times. The genes are TRBV2 and TRBJ2-1; 7 positions match TRBD2. The CDR3 is 16 amino acids. Germline-derived CDR1 and CDR2 are SNHLY and FYNNEI. With 5 bases clipped from V and 7 bases from J, the junction kept 14 bases outside the gene matches. As DNA, the CDR3 is TGTGCCAGCAGTCTCCCGGGACTAAATGTCCGGAATGAGCAGTTCTTC. This encodes CASSLPGLNVRNEQFF.

V usage is TRBV30 and J usage is TRBJ2-7, with TRBD1 matching over 7 bases. The V and J ends lost 2 bases and 6 bases, in that order; junction bases with no gene match: 10. Germline CDR1 is GTSNPN and CDR2 is SVGIG (reference sequence). This CDR3 region has 14 residues. CDR3 sequence reads: CAWSRQGSFGEQYF. The CDR3 bases are TGTGCCTGGAGTCGACAGGGAAGCTTTGGCGAGCAGTACTTC.

This clone has only a few counts. The chain is built from TRBV7-2 and TRBJ2-1, with 9 bases matching TRBD2. Germline V gene sequence: CDR1 SGHTA, CDR2 FQGNSA. With V trimmed by 5 bases and J by 3 bases, 5 bases remained unmatched. The CDR3 totals 15 residues. The CDR3: CASSAIAGVYNEQFF. Written as DNA, the CDR3 is TGTGCCAGCAGCGCCATAGCGGGGGTCTACAATGAGCAGTTCTTC.